The 18 T cell receptor beta chains reported below all come from one sample, sequenced in a study of T-cell memory formation after mild COVID-19. TCRdb re-called the 5' RACE reads through MiXCR, storing one row per CDR3 protein. The sample lists roughly 170,000 distinct CDR3 sequences, less than 20% occurring once. Material: PBMCs or a T cell subset sorted from them (not recorded which). The receptors here all came from a young man who had mild COVID-19 (a few samples of this study predate the infection). Cell type and time point are not known.

This chain's CDR3 is CASSLFLTGELFF. DNA of the CDR3: TGTGCCAGCAGCTTGTTCCTAACCGGGGAGCTGTTTTTT. This chain uses TRBV5-4 with TRBJ2-2; no clear D gene. CDR1 and CDR2 from the germline V gene are SGHNT and YYREEE (reference sequence). The CDR3 sequence is 13 residues long. Deletions cut 1 base from V and 5 bases from J, with 6 bases between.

The DNA of the CDR3 is TGTGCCAGCAGTGAAGGGCTAGCGGGGCGCGAAGAGACCCAGTACTTC. Translated: CASSEGLAGREETQYF. The chain couples TRBV2 to TRBJ2-5; TRBD2 agrees at 9 bases. V gave up 1 base and J gave up 3 bases; unmatched junction bases: 6. CDR3 length: 16 residues. The germline CDR1 and CDR2 sequences are SNHLY and FYNNEI.

The V call is TRBV9, the J call TRBJ2-3; D not resolved. Trimming cost V 4 bases and J 5 bases, with 14 bases left between them. Germline V CDR1 and CDR2: SGDLS, YYNGEE. This CDR3 comprises 14 residues. The CDR3 loop reads CASSPSPRRDTQYF. The CDR3 nucleotides are TGTGCCAGCAGCCCGAGCCCTCGTAGAGATACGCAGTATTTT.

CDR3 sequence (DNA): TGTGCCAGCAGTAGGACAGGGAGGGGCGAGCAGTACGTC. It is translated as CASSRTGRGEQYV. The V call is TRBV6-5, the J call TRBJ2-7, with a possible D match to TRBD1 (8 bases). Germline V gene sequence: CDR1 MNHEY, CDR2 SVGAGI. V was trimmed by 5 bases and J by 6 bases, leaving 14 bases between them. CDR3 length: 13 residues.

The rearrangement joins TRBV6-2 or TRBV6-3 to TRBJ2-2; 7 nucleotides agree with TRBD1. The CDR3 is 13 residues long. V trimming: 5 bases; J trimming: 9 bases; junction bases outside the gene matches: 6. Germline V gene sequence: CDR1 MNHEY, CDR2 SVGEGT. The CDR3 sequence is CASSDRVERELFF. The CDR3 region has the DNA TGTGCCAGCAGTGACAGGGTCGAAAGGGAGCTGTTTTTT.

This clonotype was seen more than once but under ten times. The chain links TRBV9 to TRBJ2-3; TRBD2 agrees at 11 bases. Unmatched junction bases numbered 3, after V lost 3 bases and J lost 3 bases. The CDR3 is 15 amino acids. The germline CDR1 and CDR2 sequences are SGDLS and YYNGEE. CDR3 in amino acids: CASSATSGVTDTQYF. The CDR3 DNA follows: TGTGCCAGCAGCGCGACTAGCGGGGTTACAGATACGCAGTATTTT.

This clonotype occurred a few times. The V call is TRBV7-2, the J call TRBJ1-1; weak D call: TRBD1 (6 bases). The CDR3 has 11 amino acids. Germline V gene lookup returns CDR1 SGHTA and CDR2 FQGNSA. Trimming shortened V by 5 bases and J by 7 bases, and 8 bases separated the two germline ends. CDR3 amino acids: CASSRGLEAFF. CDR3 bases: TGTGCCAGCAGCCGGGGGCTTGAAGCTTTCTTT.

This chain joins TRBV7-2 and TRBJ1-2, with a tentative D call TRBD1 (5 bases). The CDR3 covers 13 residues. Germline V lookup: CDR1 SGHTA, CDR2 FQGNSA. V was cut by 4 bases and J by 5 bases, with 11 bases left in between. DNA for the CDR3: TGTGCCAGCAGCTGGGGCCTTAAGTATGGCTACACCTTC. Translating it yields CASSWGLKYGYTF. The complete variable domain, with remaining parts taken from reference TRBV7-2 and TRBJ1-2, reads GAGVSQSPSNKVTEKGKDVELRCDPISGHTALYWYRQSLGQGLEFLIYFQGNSAPDKSGLPSDRFSAERTGGSVSTLTIQRTQQEDSAVYLCASSWGLKYGYTFGSGTRLTVV.

This clonotype was detected only a few times. The chain is built from TRBV12-3 or TRBV12-4 and TRBJ2-1, with D possibly being TRBD1 (6 bases). This CDR3 has 14 amino acids. CDR3 nucleotides: TGTGCTACACGAGGATTGACAGGTCTCAATGAGCAGTTCTTC. This sequence encodes CATRGLTGLNEQFF.

The chain couples TRBV7-9 to TRBJ1-1, with a weak D call TRBD1 (5 bases). Between the trimmed V and J ends, which lost 5 bases and 1 base, there was a span of 11 bases. The CDR3 length is 14 residues. Germline lookup yields CDR1 SEHNR and CDR2 FQNEAQ (reference sequence). The DNA for the CDR3 is TGTGCCAGCAGCAACAGGCAGCAGAACACTGAAGCTTTCTTT. Its translation: CASSNRQQNTEAFF.

The chain uses TRBV5-6 and TRBJ1-1, with D possibly matching TRBD1 (5 bases). In germline, CDR1 is SGHDT, CDR2 YYEEEE. CDR3 size: 15 residues. V was clipped by 0 bases and J by 4 bases, with 13 bases between them. CDR3 DNA: TGTGCCAGCAGCTTGGGTCCCAGGGCGGGCACTGAAGCTTTCTTT. Its protein product is CASSLGPRAGTEAFF.

This clonotype turned up a few times. The chain links TRBV5-1 to TRBJ2-1, with 7 bases lining up with TRBD1. V gave up 4 bases and J gave up 3 bases; unmatched junction bases: 7. The CDR3 consists of 15 residues. CDR1 and CDR2 from the germline V gene are SGHRS and YFSETQ. The CDR3 sequence is CASSVGQPLYNEQFF. In nucleotides, the CDR3 is TGCGCCAGCAGCGTGGGACAGCCCCTCTACAATGAGCAGTTCTTC.

There are a few counts of this clonotype. The chain has TRBV20-1 and TRBJ2-5; 9 positions agree with TRBD2. The V gene's germline CDR1 is DFQATT and CDR2 SNEGSKA (reference sequence). CDR3 length: 13 residues. The V gene end was trimmed by 3 bases and the J gene end by 5 bases; junction bases not matched to a gene: 4. CDR3 sequence: CSARGTSSETQYF. In nucleotides, the CDR3 is TGCAGTGCTAGGGGGACTAGCAGCGAGACCCAGTACTTC.

This clonotype has just a few counts. The rearrangement links TRBV20-1 to TRBJ2-1, with 7 positions matching TRBD2. From germline, CDR1 is DFQATT and CDR2 SNEGSKA (reference sequence). This CDR3 is built from 14 residues. V lost 5 bases to trimming and J lost 7 bases; unmatched junction nucleotides: 11. CDR3 sequence (DNA): TGCAGTGCTTTTACCGGGACTAAGCCTAATGAGCAGTTCTTC. Translation: CSAFTGTKPNEQFF.

In its sample, this clonotype was seen a few times. The genes are TRBV4-2 and TRBJ2-3, with a possible D match to TRBD2 (7 bases). Trimming took 0 bases from V and 5 from J, leaving 15 bases between them. Germline assignment: CDR1 LGHNA and CDR2 YNFKEQ. The CDR3 totals 16 residues. The CDR3 is CASSQDSGGKGDTQYF. CDR3 nucleotide sequence: TGTGCCAGCAGCCAAGATTCGGGGGGCAAAGGAGATACGCAGTATTTT.

This clonotype was picked up a small number of times. V is TRBV20-1 and J is TRBJ1-4, with D possibly TRBD1 on 6 matching bases. Germline loops: CDR1 DFQATT, CDR2 SNEGSKA (reference sequence). CDR3 size: 19 residues. The V gene lost 1 base and the J gene lost 2 bases, with 23 bases spanning the gap. The CDR3 loop is CSARGAARGSSRTNEKLFF. For the CDR3, the DNA is TGCAGTGCTAGAGGGGCGGCCAGGGGTTCATCTCGGACTAATGAAAAACTGTTTTTT.

In its sample, this clonotype was seen a few times. This sequence joins TRBV18 and TRBJ1-2, with D perhaps TRBD1 (6 bases). V was clipped by 6 bases and J by 4 bases, with 12 bases between them. Germline V gives CDR1 KGHSH, CDR2 LQKENI. The CDR3 sequence is 13 residues long. The CDR3 nucleotides are TGTGCCAGCTCGCCCGGACAGATCTATGGCTACACCTTC. This encodes CASSPGQIYGYTF.

In its sample, this clonotype was seen many times. The V call is TRBV7-2, the J call TRBJ2-3, with 9 bases matching TRBD2. The germline V gene has CDR1 SGHTA and CDR2 FQGNSA. V dropped 5 bases and J dropped 6; count of bases not matched to a gene: 6. This CDR3 has 14 amino acids. The CDR3 region has the DNA TGTGCCAGCAGCCCTGCGGGGGGGGTGGATACGCAGTATTTT. Translating gives CASSPAGGVDTQYF.